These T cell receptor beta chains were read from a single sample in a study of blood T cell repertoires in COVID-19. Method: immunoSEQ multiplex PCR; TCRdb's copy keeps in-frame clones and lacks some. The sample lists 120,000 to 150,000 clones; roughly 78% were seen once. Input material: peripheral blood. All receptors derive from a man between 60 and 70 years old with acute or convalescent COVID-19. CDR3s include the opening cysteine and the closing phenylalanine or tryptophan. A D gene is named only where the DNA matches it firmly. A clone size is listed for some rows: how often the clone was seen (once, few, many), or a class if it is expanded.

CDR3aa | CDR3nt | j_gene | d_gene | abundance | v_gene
CASSSGTINTGELFF | TGTGCCAGCAGCTCGGGGACTATAAACACCGGGGAGCTGTTTTTT | TRBJ2-2 | TRBD2 | few | TRBV11-2
CASGPGHRIGGYTF | TGTGCCAGCGGCCCGGGACATCGGATAGGTGGCTACACCTTC | TRBJ1-2 | NA | NA | TRBV7-2
CASSPRTEPAGEKLFF | TGCGCCAGCAGCCCTCGGACAGAACCAGCGGGGGAAAAACTGTTTTTT | TRBJ1-4 | NA | NA | TRBV4-1
CASSSEGEQYF | TGTGCCAGCAGTTCAGAGGGCGAGCAGTACTTC | TRBJ2-7 | NA | NA | TRBV6-6
CASGDRDRGPQPQHF | TGTGCCAGCGGAGACCGGGACAGGGGGCCTCAGCCCCAGCATTTT | TRBJ1-5 | TRBD1 | NA | TRBV4-2
CASSSTLSSEQFF | TGTGCCAGCAGCTCCACTCTTTCCTCTGAGCAGTTCTTC | TRBJ2-1 | NA | NA | TRBV3-1/TRBV3-2
CASSPGGRISQPQHF | TGTGCCAGCAGCCCCGGGGGGCGCATTAGTCAGCCCCAGCATTTT | TRBJ1-5 | NA | NA | TRBV7-8
CASSSGLAGGPQSTDTQYF | TGTGCCAGCAGCTCGGGACTAGCGGGAGGTCCACAAAGCACAGATACGCAGTATTTT | TRBJ2-3 | TRBD2 | NA | TRBV28
CSVVGGSYTEAFF | TGCAGCGTTGTGGGGGGTTCCTACACTGAAGCTTTCTTT | TRBJ1-1 | NA | once | TRBV29-1
CASRTGDIGNTEAFF | TGTGCCAGCCGGACAGGGGACATCGGGAACACTGAAGCTTTCTTT | TRBJ1-1 | TRBD1 | NA | TRBV2
CASTPVAGGSEQYF | TGTGCCAGCACCCCAGTAGCGGGAGGAAGCGAGCAGTACTTC | TRBJ2-7 | TRBD2 | many | TRBV6-2/TRBV6-3
CASSKRGTSGSGSVQYF | TGTGCCAGCAGCAAGAGGGGGACTAGCGGGAGTGGAAGTGTGCAGTATTTT | TRBJ2-3 | TRBD2 | NA | TRBV7-2
CAVGDQPQHF | TGTGCCGTCGGGGATCAGCCCCAGCATTTT | TRBJ1-5 | NA | NA | TRBV28
CASSPGLAGVHETQYF | TGTGCCAGCAGCCCCGGACTAGCGGGAGTCCACGAGACCCAGTACTTC | TRBJ2-5 | TRBD2 | NA | TRBV5-4
CASSRRDRGYGYTF | TGTGCCAGCAGCCGCCGGGACAGGGGTTATGGCTACACCTTC | TRBJ1-2 | TRBD1 | few | TRBV6-5
CASSATSGILNEQFF | TGTGCCAGCAGTGCCACTAGCGGGATCCTCAATGAGCAGTTCTTC | TRBJ2-1 | TRBD2 | NA | TRBV28
CASSEPGQGAGGELFF | TGCGCCAGCAGTGAGCCGGGCCAGGGGGCCGGCGGGGAGCTGTTTTTT | TRBJ2-2 | TRBD1 | NA | TRBV10-1
CASRITGFLIPEAFF | TGTGCCAGCAGAATTACAGGGTTTTTGATTCCTGAAGCTTTCTTT | TRBJ1-1 | NA | NA | TRBV28
CASSLLAKAGNEQFF | TGTGCCAGCAGCTTACTAGCGAAAGCAGGGAATGAGCAGTTCTTC | TRBJ2-1 | NA | many | TRBV11-2
CASSLVSGQNNEQFF | TGCGCCAGCAGTTTGGTCTCGGGACAGAACAATGAGCAGTTCTTC | TRBJ2-1 | TRBD1 | NA | TRBV5-1